The 4 T cell receptor beta chains below all came from one sample that was sequenced in a study of brain T cells in children with intractable seizures. TCRdb's copy holds only in-frame clones and misses some; the assay was immunoSEQ multiplex PCR. The data hold 80,000 or so clones, with about 90% observed a single time. Sequences were derived from peripheral blood, sampled at surgery. These receptors all stem from a girl aged 2 to 9 with Rasmussen encephalitis and intractable seizures.

The V call is TRBV7-7, the J call TRBJ2-1, with D possibly matching TRBD1 (6 bases). CDR1 is SSHAT and CDR2 is FNYEAQ in the germline V gene (reference sequence). This CDR3 has 14 amino acids. V lost 5 bases, J lost 7 bases, and 15 bases lay in between. Written as DNA, the CDR3 is TGTGCCAGCAGCCTCACGATAGGGGGAAATGAGCAGTTCTTC. Its translation: CASSLTIGGNEQFF.

The CDR3 region has the DNA TGTGCCAGTAGTACGGGACCGACAGTCTATAATTCACCCCTCCACTTT. The encoded protein is CASSTGPTVYNSPLHF. The chain uses TRBV19 and TRBJ1-6, with D possibly matching TRBD1 (5 bases). Germline V gives CDR1 LNHDA, CDR2 SQIVND (reference sequence). The CDR3 loop spans 16 amino acids. Trimming stripped 4 bases from V and 3 bases from J, with 13 bases between.

The V and J genes are TRBV10-3 and TRBJ1-1; D unclear. Trimming shortened V by 0 bases and J by 4 bases, and 6 bases separated the two germline ends. CDR1 is ENHRY and CDR2 is SYGVKD in the germline V gene. The CDR3 has 13 residues. For the CDR3, the DNA is TGTGCCATCAGTGAGTCACCAACCACTGAAGCTTTCTTT. Protein sequence: CAISESPTTEAFF.

This clone was seen once. J is TRBJ2-3 and V is TRBV7-3; 7 bases map to TRBD1. J gave up 4 bases and V 4 bases, and 5 bases lay outside the gene matches. This CDR3 has 14 residues. Germline loops: CDR1 SGHTA, CDR2 FQGTGA. Here the CDR3 DNA reads TGTGCCAGCAGCTCAAACAGGGGCGCAGATACGCAGTATTTT. This codes for CASSSNRGADTQYF. Supplemented by reference TRBV7-3 and TRBJ2-3, the full variable domain reads GAGVSQTPSNKVTEKGKYVELRCDPISGHTALYWYRQSLGQGPEFLIYFQGTGAADDSGLPNDRFFAVRPEGSVSTLKIQRTERGDSAVYLCASSSNRGADTQYFGPGTRLTVL.